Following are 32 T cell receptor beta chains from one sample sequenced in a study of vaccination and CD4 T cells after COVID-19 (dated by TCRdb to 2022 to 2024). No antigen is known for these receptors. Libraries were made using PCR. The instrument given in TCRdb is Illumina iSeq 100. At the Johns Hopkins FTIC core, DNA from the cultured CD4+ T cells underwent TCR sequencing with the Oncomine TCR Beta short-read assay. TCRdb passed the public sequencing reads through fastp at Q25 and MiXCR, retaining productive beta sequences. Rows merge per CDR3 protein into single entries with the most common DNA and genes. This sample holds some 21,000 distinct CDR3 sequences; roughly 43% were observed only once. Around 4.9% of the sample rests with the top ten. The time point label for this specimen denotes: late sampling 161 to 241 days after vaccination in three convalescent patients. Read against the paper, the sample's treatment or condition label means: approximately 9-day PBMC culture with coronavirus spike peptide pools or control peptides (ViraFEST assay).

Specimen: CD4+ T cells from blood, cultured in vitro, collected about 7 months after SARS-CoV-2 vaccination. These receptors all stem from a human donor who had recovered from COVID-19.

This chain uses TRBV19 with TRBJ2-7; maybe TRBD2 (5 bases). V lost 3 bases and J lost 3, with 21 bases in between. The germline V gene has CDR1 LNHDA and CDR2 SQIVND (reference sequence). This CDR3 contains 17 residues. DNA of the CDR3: TGTGCCAGTAGTATCGGCTACGGTGACTACTCTTACTACGAGCAGTACTTC. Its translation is CASSIGYGDYSYYEQYF.

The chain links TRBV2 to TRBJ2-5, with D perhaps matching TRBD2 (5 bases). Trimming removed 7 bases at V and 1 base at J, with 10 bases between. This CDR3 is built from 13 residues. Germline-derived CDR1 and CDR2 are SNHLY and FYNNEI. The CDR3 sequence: CASKVGAQETQYF. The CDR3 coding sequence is TGTGCCAGCAAGGTGGGAGCCCAAGAGACCCAGTACTTC. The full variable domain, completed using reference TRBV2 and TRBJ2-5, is EPEVTQTPSHQVTQMGQEVILRCVPISNHLYFYWYRQILGQKVEFLVSFYNNEISEKSEIFDDQFSVERPDGSNFTLKIRSTKLEDSAMYFCASKVGAQETQYFGPGTRLLVL.

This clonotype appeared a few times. In DNA, the CDR3 is TGTGCCAGTAGTACTTTCGGAGGGGATGGCTACACCTTC. Protein product: CASSTFGGDGYTF. The chain links TRBV19 to TRBJ1-2; D possibly corresponds to TRBD1 (5 bases). The CDR3 runs 13 residues. Deletions cut 4 bases from V and 6 bases from J, with 12 bases between. Germline assignment: CDR1 LNHDA and CDR2 SQIVND (reference sequence).

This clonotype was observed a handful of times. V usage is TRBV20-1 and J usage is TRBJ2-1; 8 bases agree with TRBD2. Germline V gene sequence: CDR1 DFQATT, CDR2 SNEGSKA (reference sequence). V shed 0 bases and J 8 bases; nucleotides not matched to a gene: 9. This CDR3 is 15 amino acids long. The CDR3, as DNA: TGCAGTGCTAGAGATTACCAGCGGGAGTACCATGAGCAGTTCTTC. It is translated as CSARDYQREYHEQFF.

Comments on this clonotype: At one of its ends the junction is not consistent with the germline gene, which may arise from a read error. CDR3 nucleotides: TGTGCCACCAGTGGGACGGGACAGGGCGGCTTC. Protein sequence: CATSGTGQGGF. This sequence joins TRBV24-1 and TRBJ2-4, with TRBD1 matching 9 bases. The germline V gene encodes CDR1 KGHDR and CDR2 SFDVKD. The length of the CDR3 is 11 residues.

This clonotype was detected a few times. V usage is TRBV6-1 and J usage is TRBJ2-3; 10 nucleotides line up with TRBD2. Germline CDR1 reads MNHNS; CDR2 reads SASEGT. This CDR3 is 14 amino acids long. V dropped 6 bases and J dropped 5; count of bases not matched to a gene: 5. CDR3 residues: CASRTRTSGDTQYF. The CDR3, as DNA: TGTGCCAGCAGAACCCGGACTAGCGGAGATACGCAGTATTTT.

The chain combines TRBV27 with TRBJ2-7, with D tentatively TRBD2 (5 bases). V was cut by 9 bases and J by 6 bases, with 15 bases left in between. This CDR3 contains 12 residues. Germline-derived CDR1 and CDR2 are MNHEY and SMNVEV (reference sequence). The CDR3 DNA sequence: TGTGCCAGTGGATCGCTAGCTCGCGAGCAGTACTTC. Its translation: CASGSLAREQYF.

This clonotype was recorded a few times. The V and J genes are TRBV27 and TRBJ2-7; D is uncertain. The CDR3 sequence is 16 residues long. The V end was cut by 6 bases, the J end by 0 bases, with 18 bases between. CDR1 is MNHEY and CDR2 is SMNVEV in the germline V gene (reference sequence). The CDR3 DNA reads TGTGCCAGCAGCTTCTCTCCGGGCCCGAGCTCCTACGAGCAGTACTTC. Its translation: CASSFSPGPSSYEQYF.

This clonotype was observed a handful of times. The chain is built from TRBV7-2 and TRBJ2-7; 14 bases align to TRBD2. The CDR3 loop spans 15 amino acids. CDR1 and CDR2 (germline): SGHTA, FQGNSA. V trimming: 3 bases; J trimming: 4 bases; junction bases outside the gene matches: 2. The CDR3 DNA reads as TGTGCCAGCAGCTTCGGGACTAGCGGGAGTTACGAGCAGTACTTC. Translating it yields CASSFGTSGSYEQYF.

This chain's CDR3 is CASSAVGQGYVNTEAFF. In DNA, the CDR3 is TGTGCCAGCAGTGCCGTGGGACAGGGGTATGTGAACACTGAAGCTTTCTTT. This chain links TRBV6-1 with TRBJ1-1; 10 nucleotides match TRBD1. Germline V lookup: CDR1 MNHNS, CDR2 SASEGT. Trimming at V came to 4 bases and at J to 0 bases, leaving 8 bases not matched to a gene. The length of the CDR3 is 17 residues.

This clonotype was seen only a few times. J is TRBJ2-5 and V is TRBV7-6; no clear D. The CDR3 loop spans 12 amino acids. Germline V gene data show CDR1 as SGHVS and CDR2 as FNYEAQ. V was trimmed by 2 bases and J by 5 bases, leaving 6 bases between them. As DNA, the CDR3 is TGTGCCAGCAGCTTACCTCTGGAGACCCAGTACTTC. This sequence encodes CASSLPLETQYF.

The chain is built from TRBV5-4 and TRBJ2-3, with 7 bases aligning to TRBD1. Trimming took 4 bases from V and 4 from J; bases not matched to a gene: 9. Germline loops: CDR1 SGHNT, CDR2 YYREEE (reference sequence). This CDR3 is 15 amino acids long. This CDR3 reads CASSLRDRSADTQYF. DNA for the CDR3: TGTGCCAGCAGCCTACGGGACAGATCTGCAGATACGCAGTATTTT.

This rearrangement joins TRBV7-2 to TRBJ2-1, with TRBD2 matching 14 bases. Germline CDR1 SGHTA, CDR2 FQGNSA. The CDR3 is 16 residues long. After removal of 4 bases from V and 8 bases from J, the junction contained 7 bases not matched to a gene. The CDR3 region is CASSSAGTSGRYEQFF. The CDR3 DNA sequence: TGTGCCAGCAGCTCAGCCGGGACTAGCGGGAGATATGAGCAGTTCTTC.

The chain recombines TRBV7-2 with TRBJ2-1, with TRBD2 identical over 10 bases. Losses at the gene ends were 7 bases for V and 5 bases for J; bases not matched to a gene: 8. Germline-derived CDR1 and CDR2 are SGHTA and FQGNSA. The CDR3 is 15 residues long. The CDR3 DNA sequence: TGTGCCAGCAATCAGCGGGAGGGCCTCAACAATGAGCAGTTCTTC. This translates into CASNQREGLNNEQFF.

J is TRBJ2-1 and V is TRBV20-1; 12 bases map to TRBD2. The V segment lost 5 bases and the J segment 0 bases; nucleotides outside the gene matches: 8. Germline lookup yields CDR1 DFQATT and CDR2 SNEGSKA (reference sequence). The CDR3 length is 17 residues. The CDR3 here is CSALMTSGRNSYNEQFF. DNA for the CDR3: TGCAGTGCTCTCATGACTAGCGGGAGAAACTCCTACAATGAGCAGTTCTTC.

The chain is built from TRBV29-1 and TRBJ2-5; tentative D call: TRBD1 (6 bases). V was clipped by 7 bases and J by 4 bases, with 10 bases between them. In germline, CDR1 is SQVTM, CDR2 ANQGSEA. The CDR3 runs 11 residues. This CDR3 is CSAPRGETQYF. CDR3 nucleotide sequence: TGCAGCGCCCCCAGGGGAGAGACCCAGTACTTC.

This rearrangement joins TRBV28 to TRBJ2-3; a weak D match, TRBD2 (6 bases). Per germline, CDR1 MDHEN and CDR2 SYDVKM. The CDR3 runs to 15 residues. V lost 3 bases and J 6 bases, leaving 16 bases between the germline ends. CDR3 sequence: CASSFSGLKIDTQYF. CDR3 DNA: TGTGCCAGCAGTTTTTCGGGACTTAAGATCGATACGCAGTATTTT.

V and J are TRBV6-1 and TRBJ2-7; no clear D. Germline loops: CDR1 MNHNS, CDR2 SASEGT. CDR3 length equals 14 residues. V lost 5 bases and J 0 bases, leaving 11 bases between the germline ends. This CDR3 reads CASSQTASSYEQYF. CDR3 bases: TGTGCCAGCAGTCAAACCGCCTCCTCCTACGAGCAGTACTTC.

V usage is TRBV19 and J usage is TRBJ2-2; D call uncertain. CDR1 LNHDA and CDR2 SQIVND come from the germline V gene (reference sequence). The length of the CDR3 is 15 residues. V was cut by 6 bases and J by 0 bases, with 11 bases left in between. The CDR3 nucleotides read TGTGCCAGTAGGAAACCCTACCCGAACACCGGGGAGCTGTTTTTT. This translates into CASRKPYPNTGELFF. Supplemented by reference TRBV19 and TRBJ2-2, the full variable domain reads DGGITQSPKYLFRKEGQNVTLSCEQNLNHDAMYWYRQDPGQGLRLIYYSQIVNDFQKGDIAEGYSVSREKKESFPLTVTSAQKNPTAFYLCASRKPYPNTGELFFGEGSRLTVL.

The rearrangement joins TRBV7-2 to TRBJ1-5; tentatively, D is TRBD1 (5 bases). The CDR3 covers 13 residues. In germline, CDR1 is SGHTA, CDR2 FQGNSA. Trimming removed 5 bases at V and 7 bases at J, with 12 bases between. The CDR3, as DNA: TGTGCCAGCAGCCTCACCCGACAGCAGCCCCAGCATTTT. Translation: CASSLTRQQPQHF.

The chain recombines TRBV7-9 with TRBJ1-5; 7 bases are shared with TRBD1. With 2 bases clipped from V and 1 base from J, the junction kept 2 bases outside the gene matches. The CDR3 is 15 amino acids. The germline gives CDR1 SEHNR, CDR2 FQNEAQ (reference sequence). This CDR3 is CASSLTGASNQPQHF. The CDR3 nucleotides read TGTGCCAGCAGCTTAACAGGGGCCAGCAATCAGCCCCAGCATTTT.

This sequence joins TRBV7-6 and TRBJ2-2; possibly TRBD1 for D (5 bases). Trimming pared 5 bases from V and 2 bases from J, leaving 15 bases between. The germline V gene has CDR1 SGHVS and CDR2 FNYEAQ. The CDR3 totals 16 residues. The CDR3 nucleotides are TGTGCCAGCAGCGGCAGGGCAGCACTCAACACCGGGGAGCTGTTTTTT. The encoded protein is CASSGRAALNTGELFF.

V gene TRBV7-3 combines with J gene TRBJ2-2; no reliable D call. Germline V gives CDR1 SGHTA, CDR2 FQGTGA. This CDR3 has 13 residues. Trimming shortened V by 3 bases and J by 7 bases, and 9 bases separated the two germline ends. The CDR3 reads CASSLRRDGELFF. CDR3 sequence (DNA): TGTGCCAGCAGCTTGAGGCGCGACGGGGAGCTGTTTTTT.

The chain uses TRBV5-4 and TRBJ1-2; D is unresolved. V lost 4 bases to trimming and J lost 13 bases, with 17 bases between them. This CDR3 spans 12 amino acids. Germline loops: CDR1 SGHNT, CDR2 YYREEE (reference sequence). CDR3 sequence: CASSTTDRDGTF. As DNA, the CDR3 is TGTGCCAGCAGCACAACGGACCGAGACGGCACCTTC.

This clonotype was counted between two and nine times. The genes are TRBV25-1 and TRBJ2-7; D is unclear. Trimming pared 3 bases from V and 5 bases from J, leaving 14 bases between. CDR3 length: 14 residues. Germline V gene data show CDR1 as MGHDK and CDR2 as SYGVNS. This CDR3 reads CASSDPTTVDEQYF. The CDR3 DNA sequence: TGTGCCAGCAGTGATCCCACCACAGTTGACGAGCAGTACTTC.

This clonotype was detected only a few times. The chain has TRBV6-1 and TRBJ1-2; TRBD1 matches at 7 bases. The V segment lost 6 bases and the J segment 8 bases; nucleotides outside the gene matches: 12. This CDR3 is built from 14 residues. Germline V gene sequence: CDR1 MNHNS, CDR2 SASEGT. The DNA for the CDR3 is TGTGCCAGCAGAGCCCTACAGGGGCCCACAGGCTACACCTTC. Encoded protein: CASRALQGPTGYTF.

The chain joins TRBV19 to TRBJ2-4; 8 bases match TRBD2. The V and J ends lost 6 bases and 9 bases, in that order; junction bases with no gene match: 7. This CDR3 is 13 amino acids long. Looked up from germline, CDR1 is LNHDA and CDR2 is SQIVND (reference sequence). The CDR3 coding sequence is TGTGCCAGTAGCGAGGGACTAGATGGCATTCAGTACTTC. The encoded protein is CASSEGLDGIQYF. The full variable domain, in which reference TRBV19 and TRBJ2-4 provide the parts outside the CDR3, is DGGITQSPKYLFRKEGQNVTLSCEQNLNHDAMYWYRQDPGQGLRLIYYSQIVNDFQKGDIAEGYSVSREKKESFPLTVTSAQKNPTAFYLCASSEGLDGIQYFGAGTRLSVL.

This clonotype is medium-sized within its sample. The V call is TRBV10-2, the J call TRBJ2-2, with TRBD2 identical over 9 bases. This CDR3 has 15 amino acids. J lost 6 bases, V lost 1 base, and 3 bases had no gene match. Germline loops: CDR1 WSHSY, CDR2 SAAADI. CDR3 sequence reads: CASSEWREGSGELFF. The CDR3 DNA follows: TGCGCCAGCAGTGAGTGGCGGGAGGGGTCCGGGGAGCTGTTTTTT.

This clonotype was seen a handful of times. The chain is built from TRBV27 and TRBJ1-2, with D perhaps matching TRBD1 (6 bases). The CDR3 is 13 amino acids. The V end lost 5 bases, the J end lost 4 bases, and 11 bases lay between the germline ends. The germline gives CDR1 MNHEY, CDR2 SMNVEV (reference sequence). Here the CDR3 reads CASSRGAGYGYTF. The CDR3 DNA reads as TGTGCCAGCAGTAGGGGGGCGGGCTATGGCTACACCTTC.

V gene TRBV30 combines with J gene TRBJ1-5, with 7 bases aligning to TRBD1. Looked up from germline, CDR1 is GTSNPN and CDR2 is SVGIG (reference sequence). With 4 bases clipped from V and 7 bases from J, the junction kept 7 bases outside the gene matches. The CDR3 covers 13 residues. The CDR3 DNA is TGTGCCTGGACCAGGGGGATGGGACAGCCCCAGCATTTT. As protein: CAWTRGMGQPQHF.

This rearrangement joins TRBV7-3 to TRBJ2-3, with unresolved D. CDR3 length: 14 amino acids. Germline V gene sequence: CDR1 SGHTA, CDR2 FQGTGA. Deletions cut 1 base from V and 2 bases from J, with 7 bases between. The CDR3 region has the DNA TGTGCCAGCAGCTTAATCCCCGACACAGATACGCAGTATTTT. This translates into CASSLIPDTDTQYF.

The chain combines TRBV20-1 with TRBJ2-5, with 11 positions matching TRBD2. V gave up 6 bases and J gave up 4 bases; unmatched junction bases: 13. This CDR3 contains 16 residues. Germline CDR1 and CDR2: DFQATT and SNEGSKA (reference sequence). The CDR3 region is CSATRGLAVPIETQYF. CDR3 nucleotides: TGCAGTGCCACTAGGGGACTAGCGGTCCCCATAGAGACCCAGTACTTC.